The sequence of this T cell receptor beta chain was determined in a study of shared clonotypes between healthy human individuals. Produced via immunoSEQ multiplex PCR; TCRdb's table is partial and in-frame only. There are some 1,900,000 clones in the sample; roughly 95% occur only once, and approximately 1% lies in the top ten. Losses at the gene ends were 1 base for V and 0 bases for J; bases not matched to a gene: 7. The germline V gene encodes CDR1 SGHRS and CDR2 YFSETQ. This CDR3 has 18 amino acids. The naive CD8 subset, CD45RO-negative cells positively selected for CCR7, excluded terminally differentiated effector memory CD45RA+ cells.

The specimen sequenced was naive CD8+ T cells sorted from blood. This chain joins TRBV5-1 and TRBJ2-3; the match to TRBD2 covers 11 bases. This clonotype originated in a man between 18 and 35 years old in good health. CDR3: CASSLRLAGRYSTDTQYF. The CDR3 DNA follows: TGCGCCAGCAGCTTGAGACTAGCGGGGCGGTACAGCACAGATACGCAGTATTTT.